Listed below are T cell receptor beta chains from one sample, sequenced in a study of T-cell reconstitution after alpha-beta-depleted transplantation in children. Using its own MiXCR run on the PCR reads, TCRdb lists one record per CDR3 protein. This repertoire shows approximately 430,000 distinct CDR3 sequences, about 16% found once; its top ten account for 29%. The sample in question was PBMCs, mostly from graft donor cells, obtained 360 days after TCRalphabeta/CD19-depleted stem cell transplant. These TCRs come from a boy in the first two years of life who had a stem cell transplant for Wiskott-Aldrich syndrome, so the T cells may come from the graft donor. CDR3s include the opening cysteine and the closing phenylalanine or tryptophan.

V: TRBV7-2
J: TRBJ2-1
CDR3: CASSLATGGPPYNEQFF

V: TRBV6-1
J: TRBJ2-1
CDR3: CASSEGLGLASYNEQFF

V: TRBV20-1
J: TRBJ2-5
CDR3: CSSSGRPGETQYF

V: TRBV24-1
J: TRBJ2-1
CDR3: CATRRGGGYNEQFF

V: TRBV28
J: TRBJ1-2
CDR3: CASRAAGQDYGYTF

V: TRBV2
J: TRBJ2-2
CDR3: CASSESLGLANTGELFF

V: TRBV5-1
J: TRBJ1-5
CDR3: CASSLGSGGNQPQHF

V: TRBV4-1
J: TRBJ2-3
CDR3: CASSQGWGRLAGRTDTQYF

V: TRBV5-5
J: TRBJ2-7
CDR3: CASSLKGGKNEQYF

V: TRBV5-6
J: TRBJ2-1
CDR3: CASSPSGPFYNEQFF

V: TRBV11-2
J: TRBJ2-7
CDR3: CASSHAGASYEQYF

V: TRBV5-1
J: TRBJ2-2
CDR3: CASSLAIYTRSTGELFF

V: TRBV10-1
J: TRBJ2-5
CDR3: CASRRGASETQYF

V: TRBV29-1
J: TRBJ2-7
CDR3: CSVLGDLSYEQYF

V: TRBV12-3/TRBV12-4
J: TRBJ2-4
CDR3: CASSLTGLAKNIQYF

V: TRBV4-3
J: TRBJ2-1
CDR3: CASSQDRRGRTNEQFF

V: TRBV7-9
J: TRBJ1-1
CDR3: CASSASGVTEAFF

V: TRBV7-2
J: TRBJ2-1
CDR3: CASRTGMYNEQFF

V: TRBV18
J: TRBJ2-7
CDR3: CASSVAPNSYEQYF

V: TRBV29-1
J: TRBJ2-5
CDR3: CSVCSGEETQYF